The source of this T cell receptor (beta chain) is a study of OX40 agonist ivuxolimab in advanced cancers. For the study at large: Patients treated during dose escalation were battling hepatocellular carcinoma, melanoma, renal cell or head and neck cancer. Three patients got partial responses; one had hepatocellular carcinoma and two had cutaneous melanoma.

This clone was seen a single time. The antigen is unknown. V lost 3 bases and J 6 bases, leaving 8 bases between the germline ends. CDR1 is SGHAT and CDR2 is FQNNGV in the germline V gene. The CDR3 consists of 13 residues. Overall study findings and caveats: Some patients without response likewise showed low normalized clonal expansion. In CD8+ T cells, expanded clones were on average more numerous than in CD4+.

Assay: immunoSEQ multiplex PCR; the TCRdb copy retains only in-frame clones and omits some. Here the sample spans under 80,000 clones, approximately 85% being singletons. Material: CD4+ or CD8+ T cells sorted from blood, obtained in a trial of the OX40 agonist ivuxolimab. The clonotype was recovered from an adult with an advanced solid tumor such as melanoma, head and neck, liver or kidney cancer. The chain recombines TRBV11-2 with TRBJ2-2, with D possibly being TRBD2 (6 bases). In nucleotides, the CDR3 is TGTGCCAGCAGCTTTCGGGGGTCCGGGGAGCTGTTTTTT. This sequence encodes CASSFRGSGELFF. Combining the CDR3 with reference TRBV11-2 and TRBJ2-2 gives the whole variable domain EAGVAQSPRYKIIEKRQSVAFWCNPISGHATLYWYQQILGQGPKLLIQFQNNGVVDDSQLPKDRFSAERLKGVDSTLKIQPAKLEDSAVYLCASSFRGSGELFFGEGSRLTVL.